Below are 24 T cell receptor beta chains sequenced from a single sample in a study of blood T cell repertoires in COVID-19. Produced via immunoSEQ multiplex PCR; TCRdb's table is partial and in-frame only. The sample includes about 84,000 clones, 90% to 95% seen only once; the top ten take around 4.7%. The source material was peripheral blood. The receptors stem from a human donor with active COVID-19. The donor label of this sample is uncertain.

V and J are TRBV2 and TRBJ1-2; the D is unclear. The CDR3 loop spans 14 amino acids. CDR1 is SNHLY, CDR2 FYNNEI, per germline. V lost 2 bases and J 4 bases, leaving 11 bases between the germline ends. CDR3 sequence (DNA): TGTGCCAGCAGTGAACGGCGGGGAACCTATGGCTACACCTTC. Amino acids: CASSERRGTYGYTF.

This chain uses TRBV6-6 with TRBJ2-3; 7 nucleotides match TRBD1. The junction had 5 bases not matched to a gene; V was cut back by 11 bases and J by 0 bases. Germline CDR1 MNHNY, CDR2 SVGAGI (reference sequence). The CDR3 sequence is 13 residues long. CDR3 DNA sequence: TGTGCCGGCGGACAGGTCAGCACAGATACGCAGTATTTT. It encodes CAGGQVSTDTQYF.

This clone was observed once. The gene calls are TRBV5-6 and TRBJ1-1; D not resolved. Per germline, CDR1 SGHDT and CDR2 YYEEEE. The CDR3 sequence is 16 residues long. Trimming removed 0 bases from V and 10 bases from J, with 22 bases in between. The CDR3 region is CASSLASGTRGPGAFF. The CDR3 DNA is TGTGCCAGCAGCTTGGCCTCGGGTACACGAGGCCCTGGAGCTTTCTTT.

The rearrangement links TRBV19 to TRBJ2-3, with TRBD2 matching 8 bases. Per germline, CDR1 LNHDA and CDR2 SQIVND (reference sequence). This CDR3 is built from 18 residues. The V gene end was trimmed by 4 bases and the J gene end by 3 bases; junction bases not matched to a gene: 15. CDR3 nucleotides: TGTGCCAGTAGTAAAGCCCGGAAGACTAGCGATACAACAGATACGCAGTATTTT. It is translated as CASSKARKTSDTTDTQYF.

The rearrangement joins TRBV24-1 to TRBJ2-2; the D gene is possibly TRBD2 (5 bases). The CDR3 loop spans 17 amino acids. Deletions cut 3 bases from V and 4 bases from J, with 17 bases between. Per the germline V gene, CDR1 is KGHDR and CDR2 is SFDVKD. Written as DNA, the CDR3 is TGTGCCACCAGTGATCCCCGGGATACCGGACTCACCGGGGAGCTGTTTTTT. The encoded protein is CATSDPRDTGLTGELFF.

CDR3 amino acids: CASSWTSGVDGYTF. DNA for the CDR3: TGTGCCAGCAGCTGGACGTCGGGGGTTGATGGCTACACCTTC. V and J are TRBV7-9 and TRBJ1-2, with D possibly TRBD1 on 5 matching bases. The CDR3 is made up of 14 amino acids. Trimming cost V 4 bases and J 6 bases, with 15 bases left between them. Germline CDR1 reads SEHNR; CDR2 reads FQNEAQ (reference sequence).

CDR3 protein: CASSPTYLGQGVHEQYF. CDR3 sequence (DNA): TGTGCCAGCTCACCTACTTACCTGGGACAGGGGGTTCACGAGCAGTACTTC. The rearrangement joins TRBV18 to TRBJ2-7; 11 bases match TRBD1. Looked up from germline, CDR1 is KGHSH and CDR2 is LQKENI. J lost 5 bases, V lost 3 bases, and 12 bases had no gene match. This CDR3 has 17 residues.

The chain recombines TRBV7-2 with TRBJ2-1, with 7 bases aligning to TRBD1. The CDR3 covers 14 residues. Germline lookup yields CDR1 SGHTA and CDR2 FQGNSA. V gave up 5 bases and J gave up 9 bases; unmatched junction bases: 10. CDR3 in DNA: TGTGCCAGCAGCATCTCGACAGGGTTGACTGAGCAGTTCTTC. It translates to CASSISTGLTEQFF.

In DNA, the CDR3 is TGTGCCAGCAGCGACAGCTCGCGACCACTCGGGGGAGAGCAGTACTTC. It codes for CASSDSSRPLGGEQYF. The V call is TRBV7-8, the J call TRBJ2-7; maybe TRBD2 (6 bases). V was cut by 5 bases and J by 7 bases, with 24 bases left in between. This CDR3 is 16 amino acids long. Looked up from germline, CDR1 is SGHVS and CDR2 is FQNEAQ. Variable domain in full (rest from reference TRBV7-8 and TRBJ2-7): GAGVSQSPRYKVAKRGQDVALRCDPISGHVSLFWYQQALGQGPEFLTYFQNEAQLDKSGLPSDRFFAERPEGSVSTLKIQRTQQEDSAVYLCASSDSSRPLGGEQYFGPGTRLTVT.

The rearrangement uses TRBV18 and TRBJ1-1; tentatively, D is TRBD1 (5 bases). The CDR3 has 15 residues. The V gene lost 5 bases and the J gene lost 3 bases, with 16 bases spanning the gap. CDR1 is KGHSH, CDR2 LQKENI, per germline. CDR3 sequence: CASSSGRVFDTEAFF. The DNA of the CDR3 is TGTGCCAGCTCATCCGGCAGGGTTTTTGACACTGAAGCTTTCTTT.

This chain links TRBV3-1 (or the pseudogene TRBV3-2) with TRBJ2-1; D perhaps matches TRBD1 (5 bases). This CDR3 is built from 15 residues. In germline, CDR1 is LGHDT, CDR2 YNNKEL (reference sequence). V was clipped by 0 bases and J by 5 bases, with 11 bases between them. The CDR3 sequence: CASSQDSARDNEQFF. The CDR3 DNA reads as TGTGCCAGCAGCCAAGATTCGGCCAGGGACAATGAGCAGTTCTTC.

This sequence joins TRBV6-5 and TRBJ2-3; 8 positions agree with TRBD2. Germline CDR1 is MNHEY and CDR2 is SVGAGI. CDR3 size: 15 residues. V gave up 6 bases and J gave up 3 bases; unmatched junction bases: 8. The CDR3 nucleotides read TGTGCCAGCAGCCTCGGGGGGGCTGGTACAGATACGCAGTATTTT. Translated, it gives CASSLGGAGTDTQYF.

The chain uses TRBV7-9 and TRBJ2-1; TRBD2 matches at 8 bases. The germline gives CDR1 SEHNR, CDR2 FQNEAQ (reference sequence). The CDR3 sequence is 13 residues long. J was trimmed by 9 bases and V by 3 bases; bases with no gene match: 4. The CDR3: CASSLGLGAEQFF. The DNA for the CDR3 is TGTGCCAGCAGCTTGGGACTAGGCGCTGAGCAGTTCTTC.

The rearrangement links TRBV2 to TRBJ2-1; perhaps TRBD1 as D (5 bases). The germline V gene encodes CDR1 SNHLY and CDR2 FYNNEI. CDR3 length: 13 amino acids. Trimming shortened V by 7 bases and J by 6 bases, and 13 bases separated the two germline ends. The CDR3 region is CASIGRGGNEQFF. The DNA of the CDR3 is TGTGCCAGCATAGGAAGGGGCGGCAATGAGCAGTTCTTC.

The chain has TRBV2 and TRBJ1-6, with D tentatively TRBD1 (5 bases). CDR1 SNHLY and CDR2 FYNNEI come from the germline V gene. V was pared by 4 bases and J by 6 bases, with 7 bases between. The length of the CDR3 is 13 residues. CDR3 amino acids: CASSGQINSPLHF. CDR3 DNA sequence: TGTGCCAGCAGTGGACAGATTAATTCACCCCTCCACTTT.

The V call is TRBV15, the J call TRBJ2-7; 8 bases align to TRBD1. The CDR3 runs 14 residues. V shed 0 bases and J 5 bases; nucleotides not matched to a gene: 3. Germline V gives CDR1 LNHNV, CDR2 YYDKDF (reference sequence). The CDR3 sequence is CATSRDPGGDEQYF. The CDR3 bases are TGTGCCACCAGCAGAGATCCAGGGGGCGACGAGCAGTACTTC.

The chain links TRBV5-4 to TRBJ2-2; TRBD2 matches at 7 bases. Unmatched junction bases numbered 10, after V lost 1 base and J lost 4 bases. The CDR3 consists of 17 residues. CDR1 is SGHNT, CDR2 YYREEE, per germline (reference sequence). CDR3 region: CASSLTSGGGTTGELFF. Here the CDR3 DNA reads TGTGCCAGCAGCTTGACCTCCGGGGGAGGGACCACCGGGGAGCTGTTTTTT.

This rearrangement joins TRBV15 to TRBJ1-3; weak D call: TRBD1 (5 bases). Germline V lookup: CDR1 LNHNV, CDR2 YYDKDF (reference sequence). Trimming took off 0 bases at V and 4 bases at J, with 10 bases between the two ends. The length of the CDR3 is 15 residues. In DNA, the CDR3 is TGTGCCACCAGCAGAGACCCCGCAGGGGGAAACACCATATATTTT. This translates into CATSRDPAGGNTIYF. The whole variable domain, filled in from reference TRBV15 and TRBJ1-3, reads DAMVIQNPRYQVTQFGKPVTLSCSQTLNHNVMYWYQQKSSQAPKLLFHYYDKDFNNEADTPDNFQSRRPNTSFCFLDIRSPGLGDTAMYLCATSRDPAGGNTIYFGEGSWLTVV.

The V call is TRBV19, the J call TRBJ1-5, with D perhaps matching TRBD1 (6 bases). V was cut by 11 bases and J by 5 bases, with 19 bases left in between. Looked up from germline, CDR1 is LNHDA and CDR2 is SQIVND (reference sequence). The CDR3 length is 14 residues. CDR3 region: CAGTQGEGDQPQHF. For the CDR3, the DNA is TGTGCCGGAACCCAGGGTGAGGGGGATCAGCCCCAGCATTTT.

A single count supports this clone. One end of the junction fails to match germline, which may point to a read error. This rearrangement joins TRBV27 to TRBJ2-1, with D perhaps matching TRBD2 (6 bases). The V gene's germline CDR1 is MNHEY and CDR2 SMNVEV (reference sequence). The CDR3 totals 16 residues. The CDR3 DNA reads TGTGCCAGCCGTTTTCCCAGGGTGGAGGGATCCTATGAGCAGTTCTTC. This gives the protein CASRFPRVEGSYEQFF.

The genes are TRBV12-5 and TRBJ2-1, with 9 bases that match TRBD1. This CDR3 is built from 16 residues. The V segment lost 1 base and the J segment 4 bases; nucleotides outside the gene matches: 5. CDR1 and CDR2 (germline): LGHNT, FRNRAP. The CDR3 bases are TGTGCTAGTGGTTTGGACGGGACAGGGCCTTACAATGAGCAGTTCTTC. Protein sequence: CASGLDGTGPYNEQFF. Drawing the rest from reference TRBV12-5 and TRBJ2-1, the complete variable domain is DARVTQTPRHKVTEMGQEVTMRCQPILGHNTVFWYRQTMMQGLELLAYFRNRAPLDDSGMPKDRFSAEMPDATLATLKIQPSEPRDSAVYFCASGLDGTGPYNEQFFGPGTRLTVL.

The chain is built from TRBV2 and TRBJ2-7, with D uncertain. The CDR3 is 10 amino acids. V dropped 6 bases and J dropped 3 bases, with 3 bases sitting between them. Germline V gene sequence: CDR1 SNHLY, CDR2 FYNNEI. DNA for the CDR3: TGTGCCAGCAGCAACTACGAGCAGTACTTC. This encodes CASSNYEQYF. Full variable domain (remainder filled in from reference TRBV2 and TRBJ2-7): EPEVTQTPSHQVTQMGQEVILRCVPISNHLYFYWYRQILGQKVEFLVSFYNNEISEKSEIFDDQFSVERPDGSNFTLKIRSTKLEDSAMYFCASSNYEQYFGPGTRLTVT.

This rearrangement joins TRBV7-9 to TRBJ2-5; maybe TRBD1 (6 bases). V was shortened by 3 bases and J by 3 bases, with 20 bases between the two germline ends. Germline CDR1 SEHNR, CDR2 FQNEAQ (reference sequence). This CDR3 region has 17 residues. This chain's CDR3 is CASSLVTGRIGKETQYF. CDR3 DNA sequence: TGTGCCAGCAGCTTGGTGACAGGCCGAATCGGAAAAGAGACCCAGTACTTC. The full variable domain, rest sourced from reference TRBV7-9 and TRBJ2-5, is DTGVSQNPRHKITKRGQNVTFRCDPISEHNRLYWYRQTLGQGPEFLTYFQNEAQLEKSRLLSDRFSAERPKGSFSTLEIQRTEQGDSAMYLCASSLVTGRIGKETQYFGPGTRLLVL.

This chain uses TRBV11-3 with TRBJ1-2; D is ambiguous. V lost 0 bases and J 0 bases, leaving 8 bases between the germline ends. The germline CDR1 and CDR2 sequences are SGHNT and YENEEA. The CDR3 has 15 residues. CDR3 sequence: CASSLEAGTNYGYTF. The CDR3 DNA is TGTGCCAGCAGCTTAGAGGCGGGAACTAACTATGGCTACACCTTC.